These 28 T cell receptor beta chains originate from one sample sequenced in a study of T cells in Graves' hyperthyroidism and ophthalmopathy (dated by TCRdb to between 2019 and 2020). The library came from multiplex PCR. Sequencing relied on an Illumina HiSeq 2000. The TCR beta CDR3 regions were amplified from RNA transcripts. The TCR CDR3 was subjected to a first round of RT-PCR using the HTBI primer set and the Qiagen OneStep RT-PCR kit. The public reads were reprocessed in TCRdb via fastp at Q25 and MiXCR, keeping in-frame beta chains. Every entry covers one CDR3 protein and lists the most common genes and DNA from its rows. The sample table contains 600,000 to 700,000 distinct CDR3 sequences; only one count was recorded for roughly 45% of them. The leading ten clones occupy roughly 7.2% of the sample. The sample consisted of peripheral blood or thyroid tissue (not recorded which). These receptors were taken from an adult man with Graves' disease, either hyperthyroidism or ophthalmopathy (not recorded which).

The chain has TRBV2 and TRBJ1-5, with D tentatively TRBD1 (5 bases). The V and J ends lost 2 bases and 7 bases respectively, with 9 bases between them. Germline V gene data show CDR1 as SNHLY and CDR2 as FYNNEI. The CDR3 runs 13 residues. CDR3 amino acids: CASSERGIQPQHF. DNA for the CDR3: TGTGCCAGCAGTGAAAGGGGAATACAGCCCCAGCATTTT.

Concerning this clonotype: One end of the junction does not line up with germline, which may come from a read error. This sequence joins TRBV2 and TRBJ1-2; 7 bases fit TRBD1. The CDR3 spans 13 residues. Germline V gene sequence: CDR1 SNHLY, CDR2 FYNNEI. The CDR3 region has the DNA TGTGCCAGCAGTCCTGGACAGGTTAATGGCTGCACCTTC. This encodes CASSPGQVNGCTF.

This chain joins TRBV7-8 and TRBJ1-1; TRBD1 agrees at 7 bases. The CDR3 spans 15 residues. The trim removed 6 bases at V and 0 bases at J, leaving 7 bases unmatched. Germline V gives CDR1 SGHVS, CDR2 FQNEAQ. CDR3: CASRSYDRVNTEAFF. The CDR3 region has the DNA TGTGCCAGCAGATCTTATGACAGGGTGAACACTGAAGCTTTCTTT.

The J gene is TRBJ2-5, the V gene TRBV2; possibly TRBD2 for D (6 bases). Germline V lookup: CDR1 SNHLY, CDR2 FYNNEI. This CDR3 has 16 amino acids. V shed 0 bases and J shed 2 bases, with 13 bases lying between them. The CDR3 nucleotides read TGTGCCAGCAGTGAAGCGGTTGGGGGGTCGCAAGAGACCCAGTACTTC. Amino acid sequence: CASSEAVGGSQETQYF.

This chain uses TRBV12-3 or TRBV12-4 with TRBJ1-2; D call uncertain. Trimming removed 5 bases at V and 2 bases at J, with 12 bases between. The CDR3 consists of 14 residues. The CDR3 DNA sequence: TGTGCCAGCAGTACACATGGCTCGAACTATGGCTACACCTTC. Residues: CASSTHGSNYGYTF.

This clonotype was detected only once. The chain uses TRBV29-1 and TRBJ2-7, with a possible D match to TRBD1 (7 bases). From germline, CDR1 is SQVTM and CDR2 ANQGSEA. The CDR3 length is 14 residues. Trimming took off 7 bases at V and 5 bases at J, with 21 bases between the two ends. CDR3 bases: TGCAGCGGGGCACAGGGGAGGCCGGGGAACGAGCAGTACTTC. Encoded protein: CSGAQGRPGNEQYF.

The chain couples TRBV7-9 to TRBJ1-2; the match to TRBD1 covers 9 bases. Per germline, CDR1 SEHNR and CDR2 FQNEAQ (reference sequence). This CDR3 spans 15 amino acids. Unmatched junction bases numbered 12, after V lost 5 bases and J lost 8 bases. The CDR3 DNA is TGTGCCAGCAGCCGAACAGAGGGACAGGGAGACGGCTACACCTTC. Translation: CASSRTEGQGDGYTF.

This sequence joins TRBV12-3 or TRBV12-4 and TRBJ1-2; D is possibly TRBD1 (5 bases). The CDR3 is 15 amino acids. The germline V and J ends were trimmed by 5 bases and 4 bases, with 17 bases remaining between them. CDR3 coding DNA: TGTGCCAGCAGTCTCACGGGACTCGGCCTCTATGGCTACACCTTC. This codes for CASSLTGLGLYGYTF.

The rearrangement uses TRBV20-1 and TRBJ2-7; D remains ambiguous. The CDR3 totals 14 residues. Trimming removed 3 bases from V and 3 bases from J, with 15 bases in between. Germline CDR1 is DFQATT and CDR2 is SNEGSKA (reference sequence). In DNA, the CDR3 is TGCAGTGCTAGTCCCCCAGGTCTCATCTACGAGCAGTACTTC. Encoded protein: CSASPPGLIYEQYF.

This clonotype was seen repeatedly, ten times or more. The rearrangement uses TRBV12-3 or TRBV12-4 and TRBJ1-5, with D tentatively TRBD1 (6 bases). The ends were cut back, 1 base at V and 3 bases at J, with 13 bases in the middle. The CDR3 runs 16 residues. The CDR3 sequence is CASSLESGQLNQPQHF. CDR3 coding DNA: TGTGCCAGCAGTTTAGAGAGTGGACAGCTCAATCAGCCCCAGCATTTT.

Many counts were recorded for this clonotype. V gene TRBV10-3 combines with J gene TRBJ1-1; D may be TRBD1 (5 bases). Trimming stripped 2 bases from V and 5 bases from J, with 9 bases between. The CDR3 extends over 13 amino acids. CDR1 and CDR2 (germline): ENHRY, SYGVKD. The CDR3 coding sequence is TGTGCCATCAGTGAGGGGGGGGGTACTGAAGCTTTCTTT. Translating gives CAISEGGGTEAFF.

V usage is TRBV6-5 and J usage is TRBJ1-6; D remains unclear. This CDR3 is built from 13 residues. The V end was cut by 0 bases, the J end by 8 bases, with 5 bases between. CDR1 and CDR2 (germline): MNHEY, SVGAGI. CDR3: CASSYSNHSPLHF. Here the CDR3 DNA reads TGTGCCAGCAGTTACTCGAATCATTCACCCCTCCACTTT.

The rearrangement uses TRBV20-1 and TRBJ1-3; TRBD1 matches 8 bases. The DNA end is more similar to TRBJ1-1, so the J call may be wrong. The CDR3 is made up of 17 amino acids. Germline values: CDR1 DFQATT, CDR2 SNEGSKA (reference sequence). For the CDR3, the DNA is TGCAGTGCTAGAGTGAACGGCAGGGGGCTTTTGAACACTGAAGCTTTCTTT. It is translated as CSARVNGRGLLNTEAFF.

This chain joins TRBV24-1 and TRBJ2-7, with 14 positions matching TRBD2. Germline lookup yields CDR1 KGHDR and CDR2 SFDVKD. Unmatched junction bases numbered 6, after V lost 10 bases and J lost 5 bases. The CDR3 has 14 amino acids. Here the CDR3 DNA reads TGTGCCACGAAGACTAGCGGGGGGGTGAACGAGCAGTACTTC. It translates to CATKTSGGVNEQYF.

The chain combines TRBV7-8 with TRBJ1-5; 8 bases map to TRBD1. This CDR3 contains 17 residues. The germline V gene has CDR1 SGHVS and CDR2 FQNEAQ. Trimming took 4 bases from V and 0 from J; bases not matched to a gene: 8. DNA for the CDR3: TGTGCCAGCAGCTCTACATCACAGGGGGATAGCAATCAGCCCCAGCATTTT. Protein product: CASSSTSQGDSNQPQHF.

Concerning this clonotype: Germline and junction disagree at one end, which may indicate a read error. This CDR3 is CASSSGSHRSSEQSF. CDR3 DNA: TGTGCCAGCAGCTCCGGGTCTCACCGAAGTAGCGAGCAGTCCTTC. J is TRBJ2-7 and V is TRBV7-8; TRBD2 is a possible D gene (5 bases). The CDR3 sequence is 15 residues long. Germline V lookup: CDR1 SGHVS, CDR2 FQNEAQ.

On this clonotype itself: Its ends do not fully match the called genes, so a read error is possible. V is TRBV13 and J is TRBJ1-5; D unresolved. This CDR3 has 13 residues. Germline V lookup: CDR1 PRHDT, CDR2 FYEKMQ (reference sequence). CDR3 protein: CAGSSLGGQPQHF. CDR3 in DNA: TGTGCCGGCAGCTCGTTGGGAGGTCAGCCCCAGCATTTT.

The chain joins TRBV7-8 to TRBJ2-7, with no clear D. Germline V gene lookup returns CDR1 SGHVS and CDR2 FQNEAQ. The CDR3 runs to 16 residues. Deletions cut 1 base from V and 6 bases from J, with 19 bases between. CDR3 nucleotides: TGTGCCAGCAGCTTAGATCAGGTTTTGGTAGCAGGCGAGCAGTACTTC. Its protein product is CASSLDQVLVAGEQYF. Full variable domain (missing parts from reference TRBV7-8 and TRBJ2-7): GAGVSQSPRYKVAKRGQDVALRCDPISGHVSLFWYQQALGQGPEFLTYFQNEAQLDKSGLPSDRFFAERPEGSVSTLKIQRTQQEDSAVYLCASSLDQVLVAGEQYFGPGTRLTVT.

The chain recombines TRBV7-9 with TRBJ1-5; 7 bases fit TRBD1. This CDR3 spans 14 amino acids. The V segment lost 5 bases and the J segment 7 bases; nucleotides outside the gene matches: 8. The V gene's germline CDR1 is SEHNR and CDR2 FQNEAQ (reference sequence). Written as DNA, the CDR3 is TGTGCCAGCAGCGAAAGGGGGCGCGGGCAGCCCCAGCATTTT. Its protein product is CASSERGRGQPQHF.

The chain recombines TRBV5-1 with TRBJ2-5, with a tentative D call TRBD2 (6 bases). V gave up 1 base and J gave up 1 base, with 8 bases separating them. Looked up from germline, CDR1 is SGHRS and CDR2 is YFSETQ. This CDR3 contains 14 residues. CDR3 in amino acids: CASSLSGRQETQYF. The DNA for the CDR3 is TGCGCCAGCAGCTTGAGCGGGCGCCAAGAGACCCAGTACTTC.

The chain uses TRBV24-1 and TRBJ2-7; TRBD1 matches at 8 bases. This CDR3 contains 12 residues. Germline CDR1 reads KGHDR; CDR2 reads SFDVKD. Here the CDR3 reads CANRQGLHEQYF. The CDR3 DNA reads TGTGCTAACCGACAGGGGCTCCACGAGCAGTACTTC.

Here the CDR3 DNA reads TGTGCCAGCGGAACCTCGGCCGCAACTAATGAAAAACTGTTTTTT. This encodes CASGTSAATNEKLFF. The chain has TRBV7-9 and TRBJ1-4; no definite D call. The V gene lost 8 bases and the J gene lost 0 bases, with 13 bases spanning the gap. The CDR3 totals 15 residues. Germline V gene lookup returns CDR1 SEHNR and CDR2 FQNEAQ (reference sequence). Together with reference TRBV7-9 and TRBJ1-4, the CDR3 gives the full variable domain: DTGVSQNPRHKITKRGQNVTFRCDPISEHNRLYWYRQTLGQGPEFLTYFQNEAQLEKSRLLSDRFSAERPKGSFSTLEIQRTEQGDSAMYLCASGTSAATNEKLFFGSGTQLSVL.

This sequence joins TRBV7-8 and TRBJ1-2; TRBD1 is a possible D gene (5 bases). Germline V gene sequence: CDR1 SGHVS, CDR2 FQNEAQ. Trimming removed 4 bases from V and 5 bases from J, with 14 bases in between. The CDR3 loop spans 14 amino acids. The CDR3 region is CASSSTASGYGYTF. CDR3 sequence (DNA): TGTGCCAGCAGCTCTACCGCCTCAGGGTATGGCTACACCTTC. Full variable domain (missing parts from reference TRBV7-8 and TRBJ1-2): GAGVSQSPRYKVAKRGQDVALRCDPISGHVSLFWYQQALGQGPEFLTYFQNEAQLDKSGLPSDRFFAERPEGSVSTLKIQRTQQEDSAVYLCASSSTASGYGYTFGSGTRLTVV.

This clonotype has a count of ten or more. The chain couples TRBV10-2 to TRBJ2-7; perhaps TRBD1 as D (6 bases). CDR1 and CDR2 (germline): WSHSY, SAAADI. This CDR3 spans 14 amino acids. V was shortened by 4 bases and J by 6 bases, with 16 bases between the two germline ends. As DNA, the CDR3 is TGCGCCAGCAGTGGGATCCAGGGGTCCCTCGAGCAGTACTTC. Protein: CASSGIQGSLEQYF.

This clonotype was observed once. V gene TRBV10-3 combines with J gene TRBJ1-5, with 9 bases lining up with TRBD1. With 10 bases clipped from V and 6 bases from J, the junction kept 10 bases outside the gene matches. The CDR3 extends over 14 amino acids. The V gene's germline CDR1 is ENHRY and CDR2 SYGVKD. The CDR3 DNA follows: TGTGCCAGCAGAACAGGGGGCATCGCTCAGCCCCAGCATTTT. Translation: CASRTGGIAQPQHF.

This clonotype was seen once. The V call is TRBV29-1, the J call TRBJ1-2, with D unresolved. V shed 3 bases and J shed 4 bases, with 9 bases lying between them. The CDR3 runs 12 residues. From germline, CDR1 is SQVTM and CDR2 ANQGSEA. The CDR3 sequence: CSVEWEFYGYTF. The CDR3, as DNA: TGCAGCGTTGAGTGGGAGTTCTATGGCTACACCTTC.

This clonotype was seen only a few times. This chain links TRBV7-3 with TRBJ1-1; the match to TRBD1 covers 8 bases. Germline V gene sequence: CDR1 SGHTA, CDR2 FQGTGA. The CDR3 is made up of 13 amino acids. With V trimmed by 2 bases and J by 7 bases, 3 bases remained unmatched. The CDR3 coding sequence is TGTGCCAGCAGCTTACAGGGGGCGGATGAAGCTTTCTTT. As protein: CASSLQGADEAFF. The whole variable domain, filled in from reference TRBV7-3 and TRBJ1-1, reads GAGVSQTPSNKVTEKGKYVELRCDPISGHTALYWYRQSLGQGPEFLIYFQGTGAADDSGLPNDRFFAVRPEGSVSTLKIQRTERGDSAVYLCASSLQGADEAFFGQGTRLTVV.

The genes are TRBV11-3 and TRBJ1-6; D is possibly TRBD1 (5 bases). The CDR3 is 10 amino acids. Trimming pared 4 bases from V and 17 bases from J, leaving 9 bases between. Germline V gene data show CDR1 as SGHNT and CDR2 as YENEEA. CDR3 in DNA: TGTGCCAGCAGCTCCAGGACAATCCACTTT. Protein sequence: CASSSRTIHF. Full variable domain (rest looked up from reference TRBV11-3 and TRBJ1-6): EAGVVQSPRYKIIEKKQPVAFWCNPISGHNTLYWYLQNLGQGPELLIRYENEEAVDDSQLPKDRFSAERLKGVDSTLKIQPAELGDSAVYLCASSSRTIHFGNGTRLTVT.